This T cell receptor beta chain is from a study of blood T cell repertoires in COVID-19. Turning to the study itself: Specimens from acute and convalescent COVID-19 originated in the United States, Italy and Spain.

CDR1 is MDHEN, CDR2 SYDVKM, per germline. V gave up 2 bases and J gave up 9 bases, with 11 bases separating them. The CDR3 length is 14 residues. Sequencing was performed with immunoSEQ multiplex PCR; in TCRdb, only in-frame clones are kept and a portion is missing. The data contain some 200,000 clones, around 81% of them singletons. This clone was counted ten times or more. Source material: peripheral blood. The sequence was obtained from a human donor in a cohort sampled during active COVID-19. This chain uses TRBV28 with TRBJ1-6, with D perhaps matching TRBD1 (6 bases). The CDR3 nucleotides are TGTGCCAGCAGTTTAGGGGGCAGCGGTTCACCCCTCCACTTT. Residues: CASSLGGSGSPLHF.